The 26 T cell receptor beta chains below come from one sample, sequenced in a study of blood T cells in healthy people across ages. A sample-barcoded 5' primer and a J-beta primer mix were used in a second PCR of about 6 to 12 cycles. One entry per CDR3 protein, called by TCRdb with MiXCR from the 5' RACE reads. The data contain roughly 650,000 distinct CDR3 sequences, approximately 31% of them singletons. The specimen sequenced was blood. These receptor sequences come from a woman over 75 in good health.

The chain joins TRBV7-2 to TRBJ2-5; 7 nucleotides agree with TRBD2. The CDR3 covers 15 residues. Germline loops: CDR1 SGHTA, CDR2 FQGNSA. The V and J ends lost 4 bases and 1 base, in that order; junction bases with no gene match: 6. The CDR3 is CASSSPSGGQETQYF. Here the CDR3 DNA reads TGTGCCAGCAGCTCCCCCTCGGGGGGCCAAGAGACCCAGTACTTC. Using reference TRBV7-2 and TRBJ2-5 for the parts outside the CDR3, the full variable domain is GAGVSQSPSNKVTEKGKDVELRCDPISGHTALYWYRQSLGQGLEFLIYFQGNSAPDKSGLPSDRFSAERTGGSVSTLTIQRTQQEDSAVYLCASSSPSGGQETQYFGPGTRLLVL.

The table lists this clonotype with many counts. This chain joins TRBV27 and TRBJ2-1; tentatively, D is TRBD2 (5 bases). The CDR3 runs to 14 residues. Germline lookup yields CDR1 MNHEY and CDR2 SMNVEV (reference sequence). Trimming removed 2 bases at V and 8 bases at J, with 13 bases between. CDR3 residues: CASSLGLALDEQFF. The CDR3 DNA reads as TGTGCCAGCAGTTTAGGCCTAGCCTTGGATGAGCAGTTCTTC.

This clonotype was picked up many times. The chain couples TRBV20-1 to TRBJ2-5, with D perhaps TRBD1 or TRBD2 (5 bases each). The V and J ends lost 6 bases and 5 bases respectively, with 16 bases between them. CDR3 length: 13 residues. Germline CDR1 is DFQATT and CDR2 is SNEGSKA (reference sequence). CDR3 sequence (DNA): TGCAGTGCCGACCCAGGGACCGTCGAGACCCAGTACTTC. Translated, it gives CSADPGTVETQYF.

J is TRBJ2-7 and V is TRBV5-1; a possible D gene is TRBD1 (6 bases). Germline CDR1 and CDR2: SGHRS and YFSETQ. The CDR3 runs to 13 residues. The germline V and J ends were trimmed by 2 bases and 7 bases, with 13 bases remaining between them. CDR3 residues: CASSFEGGDEQYF. CDR3 nucleotides: TGCGCCAGCAGCTTCGAAGGGGGTGATGAGCAGTACTTC.

This clonotype occurred many times. J is TRBJ1-4 and V is TRBV28, with 8 bases matching TRBD1. The CDR3 spans 15 residues. V dropped 6 bases and J dropped 0; count of bases not matched to a gene: 3. Germline lookup yields CDR1 MDHEN and CDR2 SYDVKM. The CDR3 loop reads CASRDRDATNEKLFF. CDR3 in DNA: TGTGCCAGCAGGGACAGGGATGCAACTAATGAAAAACTGTTTTTT.

This clonotype was recorded at least ten times. The rearrangement joins TRBV6-2 or TRBV6-3 to TRBJ2-5; 11 bases agree with TRBD1. The V gene end was trimmed by 2 bases and the J gene end by 4 bases; junction bases not matched to a gene: 6. Germline CDR1 and CDR2: MNHEY and SVGEGT. The CDR3 has 16 residues. The CDR3 loop reads CASSYPGTGGLETQYF. The CDR3 bases are TGTGCCAGCAGTTACCCCGGGACAGGGGGATTAGAGACCCAGTACTTC.

The table lists this clonotype with a few counts. The chain combines TRBV9 with TRBJ2-5; possibly TRBD2 for D (6 bases). From germline, CDR1 is SGDLS and CDR2 YYNGEE. This CDR3 has 16 residues. V lost 0 bases and J lost 2, with 14 bases in between. CDR3 in DNA: TGTGCCAGCAGCGTAGCCACCGGGGGTCGGCAAGAGACCCAGTACTTC. This gives the protein CASSVATGGRQETQYF.

This clonotype has more than one count but fewer than ten. The chain recombines TRBV12-3 or TRBV12-4 with TRBJ2-3; D gene unclear. This CDR3 region has 14 residues. V was pared by 1 base and J by 13 bases, with 18 bases between. The CDR3 nucleotides are TGTGCCAGCAGTTTAGGAATGCCCGCAGATGCGGAGTATTTT. Amino acids: CASSLGMPADAEYF.

The genes are TRBV2 and TRBJ2-5, with D perhaps TRBD2 (5 bases). This CDR3 comprises 14 residues. With 6 bases removed from V and 7 bases from J, the gap between germline ends came to 18 bases. The germline gives CDR1 SNHLY, CDR2 FYNNEI. The CDR3 loop reads CASSHPEGPGTQYF. The CDR3 DNA reads as TGTGCCAGCAGCCACCCAGAGGGCCCGGGGACCCAGTACTTC. The full variable domain, its missing parts supplied by reference TRBV2 and TRBJ2-5, is EPEVTQTPSHQVTQMGQEVILRCVPISNHLYFYWYRQILGQKVEFLVSFYNNEISEKSEIFDDQFSVERPDGSNFTLKIRSTKLEDSAMYFCASSHPEGPGTQYFGPGTRLLVL.

The chain links TRBV3-1 to TRBJ2-3; either TRBD1 or TRBD2 may supply D (6 bases each). CDR1 is LGHDT and CDR2 is YNNKEL in the germline V gene (reference sequence). The CDR3 covers 15 residues. Between the trimmed V and J ends, which lost 4 bases and 0 bases, there was a span of 11 bases. The CDR3: CASSLRGTSTDTQYF. CDR3 DNA: TGTGCCAGCAGCCTCCGGGGGACAAGCACAGATACGCAGTATTTT.

Worth noting for this clonotype: Being one base from a much bigger clone, this may be a read error. The J gene is TRBJ2-5, the V gene TRBV20-1; TRBD2 aligns across 8 bases. The CDR3 runs to 14 residues. Germline V gene data show CDR1 as DFQATT and CDR2 as SNEGSKA (reference sequence). Trimming at V came to 8 bases and at J to 7 bases, leaving 15 bases not matched to a gene. In DNA, the CDR3 is TGCAGTTTTCCTTCAGCGGGGGTATGCGGGACCCAGTACTTC. Amino acids: CSFPSAGVCGTQYF.

The chain carries TRBV7-8 and TRBJ2-7; D might be TRBD1 (5 bases). CDR3 length: 14 amino acids. Germline CDR1 SGHVS, CDR2 FQNEAQ. The V end was cut by 5 bases, the J end by 8 bases, with 19 bases between. CDR3 coding DNA: TGTGCCAGCAGCCCAAGAACCTCAGGGTCAAAGCAGTACTTC. This codes for CASSPRTSGSKQYF.

J is TRBJ2-1 and V is TRBV9; maybe TRBD2 (5 bases). V lost 2 bases to trimming and J lost 5 bases, with 8 bases between them. The CDR3 sequence is 13 residues long. Germline CDR1 SGDLS, CDR2 YYNGEE. The CDR3 DNA sequence: TGTGCCAGCAGCGTTGCGGGTCACAATGAGCAGTTCTTC. The encoded protein is CASSVAGHNEQFF.

At least ten counts were recorded for this clonotype. This rearrangement joins TRBV5-5 to TRBJ1-4; 7 nucleotides agree with TRBD1. The V segment lost 1 base and the J segment 3 bases; nucleotides outside the gene matches: 6. CDR1 and CDR2 (germline): SGHKS, YYEKEE (reference sequence). The CDR3 contains 16 residues. CDR3 DNA: TGTGCCAGCAGCTTGCAGGACAGGTGGGCTAATGAAAAACTGTTTTTT. Amino acid sequence: CASSLQDRWANEKLFF.

At least ten counts were recorded for this clonotype. The V call is TRBV6-2 or TRBV6-3, the J call TRBJ2-5; 10 nucleotides align to TRBD2. Germline-derived CDR1 and CDR2 are MNHEY and SVGEGT. Trimming cost V 2 bases and J 4 bases; bases outside gene matches: 4. The CDR3 totals 15 residues. The CDR3 loop is CASSYEGLAVETQYF. The CDR3 coding sequence is TGTGCCAGCAGTTACGAAGGACTAGCGGTAGAGACCCAGTACTTC.

This clonotype was observed at least ten times. J is TRBJ2-3 and V is TRBV9; 7 bases agree with TRBD2. The CDR3 covers 17 residues. With 4 bases clipped from V and 0 bases from J, the junction kept 11 bases outside the gene matches. The germline V gene encodes CDR1 SGDLS and CDR2 YYNGEE. DNA for the CDR3: TGTGCCAGCAGCCCACGAGGAAGACTAGCTAGCACAGATACGCAGTATTTT. Its translation is CASSPRGRLASTDTQYF.

This clonotype was observed a few times. The gene calls are TRBV18 and TRBJ2-7, with TRBD2 as a possible D gene (6 bases). CDR3 length: 15 amino acids. From germline, CDR1 is KGHSH and CDR2 LQKENI. The V and J ends lost 1 base and 1 base respectively, with 11 bases between them. The CDR3 nucleotides read TGTGCCAGCTCACCACTAGGGGCGGGGTCCTACGAGCAGTACTTC. Residues: CASSPLGAGSYEQYF.

The V and J genes are TRBV5-1 and TRBJ2-4, with TRBD2 as a possible D gene (5 bases). The DNA end lines up better with TRBJ2-7; the J call may be wrong. The CDR3 has 16 residues. The V gene's germline CDR1 is SGHRS and CDR2 YFSETQ. The CDR3 coding sequence is TGCGCCAGCAGCTTAGCCGCGGACGGGAACGTCTACGAGCAGTACTTC. Its protein is CASSLAADGNVYEQYF.

This clonotype was seen repeatedly, ten times or more. The V gene is TRBV20-1, the J gene TRBJ1-5, with D possibly matching TRBD1 (6 bases). CDR3 length: 16 amino acids. The V end lost 6 bases, the J end lost 0 bases, and 18 bases lay between the germline ends. Looked up from germline, CDR1 is DFQATT and CDR2 is SNEGSKA (reference sequence). The CDR3: CSAIKGAGDSNQPQHF. The CDR3 nucleotides read TGCAGTGCGATAAAAGGGGCAGGGGATAGCAATCAGCCCCAGCATTTT.

This clonotype was counted between two and nine times. The chain joins TRBV6-1 to TRBJ2-3; no reliable D call. Germline V gives CDR1 MNHNS, CDR2 SASEGT. V was clipped by 0 bases and J by 2 bases, with 12 bases between them. This CDR3 contains 16 residues. The CDR3 coding sequence is TGTGCCAGCAGTGAAGCGAGTGTTGGGTACACAGATACGCAGTATTTT. This gives the protein CASSEASVGYTDTQYF.

The sample holds many counts of this clonotype. The CDR3 protein is CASSYSLGRSYEQYF. CDR3 coding DNA: TGTGCCAGCAGTTACTCCTTGGGGAGATCCTACGAGCAGTACTTC. V is TRBV6-2 or TRBV6-3 and J is TRBJ2-7; D might be TRBD2 (5 bases). The CDR3 totals 15 residues. Germline CDR1 MNHEY, CDR2 SVGEGT. Trimming left V 0 bases short and J 1 base short, with 10 bases between.

This clonotype was counted ten times or more. The rearrangement links TRBV6-1 to TRBJ2-3; perhaps TRBD1 as D (6 bases). The germline gives CDR1 MNHNS, CDR2 SASEGT. V was pared by 6 bases and J by 2 bases, with 9 bases between. CDR3 length: 13 amino acids. This CDR3 reads CASRDRDTDTQYF. CDR3 DNA: TGTGCCAGCAGGGACAGAGACACAGATACGCAGTATTTT.

This clonotype showed up many times. The V and J genes are TRBV12-3 or TRBV12-4 and TRBJ2-7, with unresolved D. The CDR3 is 12 residues long. Trimming shortened V by 3 bases and J by 4 bases, and 7 bases separated the two germline ends. CDR3 sequence (DNA): TGTGCCAGCAGTTTCTCTCGGTACGAGCAGTACTTC. Its protein is CASSFSRYEQYF.

At least ten counts were recorded for this clonotype. The chain combines TRBV30 with TRBJ1-2, with TRBD1 as a possible D gene (5 bases). V was pared by 0 bases and J by 4 bases, with 12 bases between. This CDR3 has 14 amino acids. Germline CDR1 is GTSNPN and CDR2 is SVGIG (reference sequence). The DNA of the CDR3 is TGTGCCTGGAGTGTCGGAGGGGCTGGCTATGGCTACACCTTC. Translating it yields CAWSVGGAGYGYTF.

The chain carries TRBV5-1 and TRBJ1-1, with unresolved D. The CDR3 has 13 residues. Germline lookup yields CDR1 SGHRS and CDR2 YFSETQ. V lost 1 base and J lost 4, with 8 bases in between. CDR3 loop: CASSLQVGTEAFF. In DNA, the CDR3 is TGCGCCAGCAGCTTGCAGGTGGGCACTGAAGCTTTCTTT.

This clonotype was seen repeatedly, ten times or more. A much bigger clone sits one base away, suggesting this may be a read error. V gene TRBV2 combines with J gene TRBJ2-7, with TRBD1 matching over 7 bases. There are 13 residues in the CDR3. Germline assignment: CDR1 SNHLY and CDR2 FYNNEI. J was trimmed by 4 bases and V by 4 bases; bases with no gene match: 4. The CDR3 protein is CASSGTGGYEQYF. The DNA of the CDR3 is TGTGCCAGCAGTGGGACAGGAGGTTACGAGCAGTACTTC.